These 27 T cell receptor beta chains were sequenced from one sample in a study of T cell repertoires in cytomegalovirus infection. TCRdb re-analysed the reads in MiXCR, keeping a single row per CDR3 protein. The data show 300,000 to 450,000 distinct CDR3 sequences, around a sixth seen once. Specimen: PBMCs. The origin of the receptors is a human donor in good health (CMV status not recorded). Some clones in this sample may be carry-over from other donors' samples.

The sample holds a few counts of this clonotype. The rearrangement joins TRBV30 to TRBJ2-1; no definite D call. CDR1 and CDR2 from the germline V gene are GTSNPN and SVGIG (reference sequence). CDR3 length: 15 amino acids. Between the trimmed V and J ends, which lost 1 base and 7 bases, there was a span of 17 bases. The CDR3 bases are TGTGCCTGGAGTGCGGTTATAGCCCTTTTGAATGAGCAGTTCTTC. It encodes CAWSAVIALLNEQFF.

This chain joins TRBV20-1 and TRBJ1-6, with 9 bases lining up with TRBD1. CDR3 length: 15 residues. Germline V gene sequence: CDR1 DFQATT, CDR2 SNEGSKA (reference sequence). V trimming: 6 bases; J trimming: 7 bases; junction bases outside the gene matches: 10. The CDR3 loop reads CSATRRDRVNSPLHF. The CDR3 bases are TGCAGTGCGACACGCCGGGACAGGGTCAATTCACCCCTCCACTTT.

This chain connects TRBV2 to TRBJ1-1, with no clear D. Germline values: CDR1 SNHLY, CDR2 FYNNEI. Trimming took 7 bases from V and 0 from J, leaving 9 bases between them. The CDR3 contains 13 residues. Written as DNA, the CDR3 is TGTGCCAGCAAGGCTGATATGAACACTGAAGCTTTCTTT. Protein product: CASKADMNTEAFF.

Ten or more counts support this clonotype. The chain combines TRBV10-3 with TRBJ2-1; TRBD2 matches at 8 bases. Losses at the gene ends were 2 bases for V and 4 bases for J; bases not matched to a gene: 4. CDR3 length equals 15 residues. The germline V gene encodes CDR1 ENHRY and CDR2 SYGVKD. The CDR3 here is CAISEKAGAYNEQFF. CDR3 sequence (DNA): TGTGCCATCAGTGAGAAAGCGGGGGCTTACAATGAGCAGTTCTTC.

This clonotype was recorded a few times. An end of the junction does not agree with germline; a read error may underlie this. The chain has TRBV5-4 and TRBJ1-2, with 7 nucleotides matching TRBD1. Germline CDR1 and CDR2: SGHNT and YYREEE (reference sequence). This CDR3 comprises 15 residues. The CDR3 nucleotides are TGTGCCAGCAGTTTGGGGGGGACAGATTACTATGGCTACACCTTC. It specifies CASSLGGTDYYGYTF.

This clonotype was recorded at least ten times. The V and J genes are TRBV4-3 and TRBJ1-2; D might be TRBD1 (6 bases). Deletions cut 1 base from V and 3 bases from J, with 12 bases between. The V gene's germline CDR1 is LGHNA and CDR2 YSLEER. This CDR3 has 15 residues. The CDR3 DNA reads as TGCGCCAGCAGCCAAGTGGAAGGACAGTACTATGGCTACACCTTC. This codes for CASSQVEGQYYGYTF.

The rearrangement links TRBV4-1 to TRBJ1-2; possible D gene TRBD1, 5 bases. From germline, CDR1 is MGHRA and CDR2 YSYEKL. The length of the CDR3 is 15 residues. The V and J ends lost 3 bases and 4 bases respectively, with 15 bases between them. Here the CDR3 reads CASSQPGYVGYGYTF. CDR3 coding DNA: TGCGCCAGCAGCCAGCCAGGGTACGTCGGCTATGGCTACACCTTC.

This clonotype was detected ten times or more. The V call is TRBV12-3 or TRBV12-4, the J call TRBJ1-1, with TRBD1 identical over 8 bases. The CDR3 length is 16 residues. The V gene end was trimmed by 3 bases and the J gene end by 5 bases; junction bases not matched to a gene: 11. CDR3 residues: CASSFGGQAGGTEAFF. CDR3 sequence (DNA): TGTGCCAGCAGTTTCGGGGGACAGGCCGGTGGTACTGAAGCTTTCTTT.

The J gene is TRBJ1-2, the V gene TRBV5-1; TRBD1 might be the D (6 bases). Germline V CDR1 and CDR2: SGHRS, YFSETQ. This CDR3 is built from 13 residues. The ends were cut back, 0 bases at V and 7 bases at J, with 10 bases in the middle. The CDR3 region is CASSLEGQVGYTF. CDR3 DNA sequence: TGCGCCAGCAGCTTGGAGGGACAAGTTGGCTACACCTTC.

This clonotype has at least ten counts. The J gene is TRBJ2-1, the V gene TRBV10-3, with D possibly being TRBD1 (6 bases). Trimming cost V 5 bases and J 0 bases, with 11 bases left between them. Germline V gene data show CDR1 as ENHRY and CDR2 as SYGVKD. The CDR3 is 15 amino acids. Here the CDR3 reads CAISPGQSSYNEQFF. CDR3 DNA: TGTGCCATCAGTCCGGGACAAAGCTCCTACAATGAGCAGTTCTTC.

Notes on this clonotype: This may come from a read error, since a much larger clone is one base off. The chain uses TRBV7-2 and TRBJ2-5; TRBD1 matches at 7 bases. This CDR3 has 15 residues. Germline values: CDR1 SGHTA, CDR2 FQGNSA. The CDR3: CASSPNLGQQETQNF. CDR3 DNA: TGTGCCAGCAGCCCGAATCTGGGACAGCAAGAGACCCAGAACTTC. Based on the CDR3 plus reference TRBV7-2 and TRBJ2-5, the full variable domain is GAGVSQSPSNKVTEKGKDVELRCDPISGHTALYWYRQSLGQGLEFLIYFQGNSAPDKSGLPSDRFSAERTGGSVSTLTIQRTQQEDSAVYLCASSPNLGQQETQNFGPGTRLLVL.

This clonotype has ten or more counts. The chain links TRBV12-3 or TRBV12-4 to TRBJ1-1; D remains ambiguous. V gave up 4 bases and J gave up 5 bases, with 14 bases separating them. This CDR3 has 14 residues. CDR3 coding DNA: TGTGCCAGCAGTTCGGTGATGCGCGAGACTGAAGCTTTCTTT. It yields the protein CASSSVMRETEAFF.

This clonotype was detected ten times or more. V and J are TRBV12-3 or TRBV12-4 and TRBJ2-2; TRBD1 matches 8 bases. This CDR3 region has 15 residues. With V trimmed by 6 bases and J by 5 bases, 8 bases remained unmatched. The CDR3 protein is CASSLRGLSTGELFF. CDR3 bases: TGTGCCAGCAGCCTCAGGGGGCTCAGTACCGGGGAGCTGTTTTTT.

Only one count was recorded for this clonotype. V is TRBV9 and J is TRBJ1-6; possible D gene TRBD1, 5 bases. The CDR3 is 13 amino acids. The germline V gene has CDR1 SGDLS and CDR2 YYNGEE. Trimming cost V 3 bases and J 9 bases, with 10 bases left between them. In DNA, the CDR3 is TGTGCCAGCAGCGCGGACACGATTTCACCCCTCCACTTT. Amino acids: CASSADTISPLHF. The full variable domain, completed using reference TRBV9 and TRBJ1-6, is DSGVTQTPKHLITATGQRVTLRCSPRSGDLSVYWYQQSLDQGLQFLIQYYNGEERAKGNILERFSAQQFPDLHSELNLSSLELGDSALYFCASSADTISPLHFGNGTRLTVT.

This rearrangement joins TRBV6-5 to TRBJ1-2, with D perhaps TRBD1 (5 bases). CDR1 is MNHEY and CDR2 is SVGAGI in the germline V gene. The length of the CDR3 is 14 residues. V lost 6 bases, J lost 8 bases, and 19 bases lay in between. DNA of the CDR3: TGTGCCAGCAGAACGGGGGAGGAGGTTGGGGGCTACACCTTC. Translation: CASRTGEEVGGYTF.

This clonotype was counted a few times. V and J are TRBV10-3 and TRBJ2-5; D possibly corresponds to TRBD2 (6 bases). The CDR3 loop spans 15 amino acids. Germline CDR1 reads ENHRY; CDR2 reads SYGVKD. V lost 6 bases and J 1 base, leaving 15 bases between the germline ends. The CDR3, as DNA: TGTGCCATCAGCGACCGGACCGGGGGCCAAGAGACCCAGTACTTC. This translates into CAISDRTGGQETQYF.

This clonotype was seen at least ten times. Here the CDR3 DNA reads TGTGCCAGCAGTCCCTCGGGGTTTTCTGGGGCCAACGTCCTGACTTTC. This encodes CASSPSGFSGANVLTF. This chain connects TRBV12-3 or TRBV12-4 to TRBJ2-6; possible D gene TRBD2, 5 bases. Trimming pared 5 bases from V and 1 base from J, leaving 12 bases between. The CDR3 runs 16 residues.

The gene calls are TRBV6-2 or TRBV6-3 and TRBJ2-2, with D unclear. The CDR3 contains 16 residues. Trimming removed 0 bases at V and 0 bases at J, with 8 bases between. From germline, CDR1 is MNHEY and CDR2 SVGEGT. CDR3 protein: CASSYSVPPNTGELFF. The CDR3 nucleotides are TGTGCCAGCAGTTACTCGGTTCCACCGAACACCGGGGAGCTGTTTTTT.

This clonotype has only a few counts. The chain couples TRBV4-1 to TRBJ2-5; D gene unclear. The germline V gene encodes CDR1 MGHRA and CDR2 YSYEKL. The length of the CDR3 is 13 residues. V was pared by 1 base and J by 4 bases, with 7 bases between. The CDR3 nucleotides read TGCGCCAGCAGCCAAGTTGGTTCAGAGACCCAGTACTTC. It specifies CASSQVGSETQYF.

The chain employs TRBV20-1 and TRBJ2-1; 7 bases line up with TRBD1. Germline V gives CDR1 DFQATT, CDR2 SNEGSKA (reference sequence). This CDR3 has 14 residues. V trimming: 3 bases; J trimming: 5 bases; junction bases outside the gene matches: 7. Here the CDR3 DNA reads TGCAGTGCTAGCAGGGGGAGTTACCACAATGAGCAGTTCTTC. It is translated as CSASRGSYHNEQFF.

Ten or more counts support this clonotype. The V gene is TRBV7-2, the J gene TRBJ1-4; D gene unclear. This CDR3 has 14 residues. V lost 5 bases to trimming and J lost 5 bases, with 12 bases between them. From germline, CDR1 is SGHTA and CDR2 FQGNSA. The CDR3 nucleotides are TGTGCCAGCAGCCAGGACTCCACGAATGAAAAACTGTTTTTT. It encodes CASSQDSTNEKLFF.

This clonotype was observed a few times. The V and J genes are TRBV19 and TRBJ2-7; TRBD1 might be the D (5 bases). Germline V gene lookup returns CDR1 LNHDA and CDR2 SQIVND (reference sequence). Trimming cost V 10 bases and J 2 bases, with 15 bases left between them. CDR3 size: 13 residues. This CDR3 reads CATSDNLAYEQYF. CDR3 DNA sequence: TGTGCCACATCGGACAACCTGGCCTACGAGCAGTACTTC.

The V call is TRBV11-3, the J call TRBJ2-7; D is unclear. CDR1 is SGHNT, CDR2 YENEEA, per germline. The CDR3 length is 13 residues. V lost 1 base to trimming and J lost 2 bases, with 6 bases between them. The CDR3: CASSLATTYEQYF. For the CDR3, the DNA is TGTGCCAGCAGCTTAGCCACCACCTACGAGCAGTACTTC.

This clonotype was observed a few times. The chain links TRBV7-2 to TRBJ2-5, with D perhaps TRBD1 or TRBD2 (5 bases each). The CDR3 covers 16 residues. Trimming left V 1 base short and J 5 bases short, with 17 bases between. The germline V gene encodes CDR1 SGHTA and CDR2 FQGNSA. The DNA of the CDR3 is TGTGCCAGCAGCTTAGTAGGGACGGATAAGAGGGAGACCCAGTACTTC. It yields the protein CASSLVGTDKRETQYF. The variable domain in full, with the rest retrieved from reference TRBV7-2 and TRBJ2-5, is GAGVSQSPSNKVTEKGKDVELRCDPISGHTALYWYRQSLGQGLEFLIYFQGNSAPDKSGLPSDRFSAERTGGSVSTLTIQRTQQEDSAVYLCASSLVGTDKRETQYFGPGTRLLVL.

This clonotype has at least ten counts. The chain recombines TRBV7-9 with TRBJ2-3; D possibly matches TRBD1 or TRBD2 (5 bases each). V was trimmed by 3 bases and J by 0 bases, leaving 13 bases between them. Germline loops: CDR1 SEHNR, CDR2 FQNEAQ (reference sequence). The CDR3 runs 16 residues. The CDR3 nucleotides are TGTGCCAGCAGCTTCGGGACGGCTACTAGCACAGATACGCAGTATTTT. This encodes CASSFGTATSTDTQYF.

This clonotype was detected only a few times. CDR3 sequence (DNA): TGCAGTGCTTTGGGCGGGTACAACTACGAGCAGTACTTC. Translated: CSALGGYNYEQYF. The chain recombines TRBV20-1 with TRBJ2-7; a possible D gene is TRBD2 (5 bases). V was clipped by 5 bases and J by 3 bases, with 14 bases between them. This CDR3 comprises 13 residues. Germline values: CDR1 DFQATT, CDR2 SNEGSKA (reference sequence).

A few counts support this clonotype. J is TRBJ2-1 and V is TRBV20-1, with 8 bases identical to TRBD2. Trimming cost V 6 bases and J 3 bases; bases outside gene matches: 10. Germline V lookup: CDR1 DFQATT, CDR2 SNEGSKA (reference sequence). The CDR3 has 15 residues. DNA for the CDR3: TGCAGTGCCCAACGAGCGGGGGTGGTCTACAATGAGCAGTTCTTC. It specifies CSAQRAGVVYNEQFF.